This T cell receptor beta chain was observed in a study of cytomegalovirus exposure and HLA in healthy donors. In the study overall: From 150 million to 200 million T cells, an earlier analysis saw 90 million to 130 million unique TCR beta sequences. The study, taken as a whole, reports: In vitro work confirmed that a few CMV-associated chains recognize CMV antigens. When the data were analyzed later, several of the most significant clusters appeared to be linked to common viral pathogens.

In the PCR, 60 Vbeta and 13 Jbeta primers were used. Only in-frame clones appear in the TCRdb table, and some are missing; sequencing was by immunoSEQ multiplex PCR. The sample carries some 110,000 clones, 76% recorded once. Concerning this clone itself: The antigen remains undetermined.

CDR1 and CDR2 from the germline V gene are LGHNA and YSLEER. The CDR3 sequence is 13 residues long. Trimming took off 4 bases at V and 1 base at J, with 7 bases between the two ends. The TCR sequence derives from a man aged 50 to 59 in good health and CMV-seropositive. The sample consisted of PBMCs. J is TRBJ2-5 and V is TRBV4-3; D gene uncertain. The CDR3 DNA follows: TGCGCCAGCAGCCCCCGGTCCCAAGAGACCCAGTACTTC. Its translation is CASSPRSQETQYF.